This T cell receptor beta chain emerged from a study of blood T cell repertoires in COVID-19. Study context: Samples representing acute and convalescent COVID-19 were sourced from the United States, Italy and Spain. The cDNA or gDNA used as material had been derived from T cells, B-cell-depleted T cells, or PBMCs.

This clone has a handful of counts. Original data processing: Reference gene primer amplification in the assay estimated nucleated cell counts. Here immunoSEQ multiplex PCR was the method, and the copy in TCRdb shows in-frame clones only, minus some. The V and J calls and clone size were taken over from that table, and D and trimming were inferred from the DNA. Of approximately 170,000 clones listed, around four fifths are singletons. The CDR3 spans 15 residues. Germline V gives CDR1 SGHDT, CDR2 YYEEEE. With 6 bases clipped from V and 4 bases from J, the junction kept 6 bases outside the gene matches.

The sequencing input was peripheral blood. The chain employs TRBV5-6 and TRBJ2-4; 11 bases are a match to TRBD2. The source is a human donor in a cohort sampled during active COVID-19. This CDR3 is CASNELAGDKNIQYF. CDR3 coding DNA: TGTGCCAGCAACGAACTAGCGGGGGATAAAAACATTCAGTACTTC.